A selection of T cell receptor beta chains follows, all from one sample in a study of shared clonotypes between healthy human individuals. This table comes from immunoSEQ multiplex PCR, and its TCRdb copy is limited to in-frame clones, with some not included. The repertoire holds 850,000 to 1,200,000 clones, with 60% to 80% as singletons. The specimen was memory CD4+ T cells sorted from blood. The receptors originated from a man aged 18 to 30 in good health. Each CDR3 is given with its conserved first and last residue. D genes are given only for firm matches. Some rows have no size entry. The others give once, few or many, or a class for an expanded clone.

v_call	clone_size	j_call	d_call	cdr3_nt	cdr3_aa
TRBV5-1	.	TRBJ2-2	TRBD1	TGCGCCAGCACCTTGACAGGGTCGGCCGGGGAGCTGTTTTTT	CASTLTGSAGELFF
TRBV5-1	few	TRBJ1-2	.	TGCGCCAGCAGCTTGGAGGGCCAGAACTATGGCTACACCTTC	CASSLEGQNYGYTF
TRBV2	few	TRBJ2-5	.	TGTGCCAGCAATTGGAACAGCCAAGAGACCCAGTACTTC	CASNWNSQETQYF
TRBV28	.	TRBJ2-1	.	TGTGCCAGCAGAACAGGGAACAATGAGCAGTTCTTC	CASRTGNNEQFF
TRBV6-1	once	TRBJ2-7	.	TGTGCCAGCAACCTCTCCAGGGGCAGCTCCTACGAGCAGTACTTC	CASNLSRGSSYEQYF
TRBV7-9	.	TRBJ2-7	.	TGTGCCAGCAGCCGACCCTTATACGAGCAGTACTTC	CASSRPLYEQYF
TRBV29-1	.	TRBJ1-1	.	TGCAGCGTTGGGACCAACACTGAAGCTTTCTTT	CSVGTNTEAFF
TRBV6-7	.	TRBJ2-7	TRBD2	TGTGCCAGCAGTTACTCGATCCTAGGGACTAGCCTTACCTACGAGCAGTACTTC	CASSYSILGTSLTYEQYF
TRBV9	.	TRBJ2-1	.	TGTGCCAGCAGCGTAGGTGGTCTCGGCAATGAGCAGTTCTTC	CASSVGGLGNEQFF
TRBV5-6	.	TRBJ2-7	.	TGTGCCAGCAGCTTGCGGGGACACGAGCAGTACTTC	CASSLRGHEQYF
TRBV5-1	.	TRBJ1-4	.	TGCGCCAGCAGCCGTACGTGGCCGCGTATTAATGAAAAACTGTTTTTT	CASSRTWPRINEKLFF
TRBV10-3	.	TRBJ2-2	.	TGTACCCTGGGGGGAATTAACACCGGGGAGCTGTTTTTT	CTLGGINTGELFF
TRBV10-1	.	TRBJ2-5	TRBD1	TGCGCCAGCAGTGGGGGACAGGGGGAGACCCAGTACTTC	CASSGGQGETQYF
TRBV2	.	TRBJ1-5	.	TGTGCCAGCAGTGTGAGGGGGGATAGCAATCAGCCCCAGCATTTT	CASSVRGDSNQPQHF
TRBV4-3	few	TRBJ2-2	.	TGCGCCAGCAGCCAGCTTGGGGGCGTTAAGACCGGGGAGCTGTTTTTT	CASSQLGGVKTGELFF
TRBV5-6	.	TRBJ2-5	.	TGTGCCAGCAGCTCCCCCCCCGGGAAGGAGGAGACCCAGTACTTC	CASSSPPGKEETQYF
TRBV11-3	.	TRBJ2-2	.	TGTGCCAGCAGCCCTTCGAAGAACACCGGGGAGCTGTTTTTT	CASSPSKNTGELFF
TRBV6-6	.	TRBJ2-7	TRBD1	TGTGCCAGCAGACTAGGACAGGGAGTCTACGAGCAGTACTTC	CASRLGQGVYEQYF
TRBV14	.	TRBJ2-4	TRBD2	TGTGCCAGCAGCCCTAGGTGGCGGGAGGACATTCAGTACTTC	CASSPRWREDIQYF
TRBV7-8	.	TRBJ2-3	.	TGTGCCAGCAGCTTAGTGTCGGGGGCAGATACGCAGTATTTT	CASSLVSGADTQYF
TRBV5-4	.	TRBJ2-1	TRBD2	TGTGCCAGCAGCTCGGGACTAGCGGGATTATACAATGAGCAGTTCTTC	CASSSGLAGLYNEQFF
TRBV15	.	TRBJ2-5	.	TGTGCCACCAGCAGAGCTACCATCACCGGGACCCAGTACTTC	CATSRATITGTQYF
TRBV5-8	once	TRBJ1-2	TRBD1	TGTGCCAGCAGCTTGGGAGACAGGGCCTATGGCTACACCTTC	CASSLGDRAYGYTF
TRBV5-1	.	TRBJ2-3	.	TGCGCCAGCAGCTTGGGTGCAGGGACAGATACGCAGTATTTT	CASSLGAGTDTQYF
TRBV5-4	.	TRBJ1-6	.	TGTGCCAGCTTTCAACAGGGAATTTTGAGCTCCTATAATTCACCCCTCCACTTT	CASFQQGILSSYNSPLHF
TRBV28	.	TRBJ2-2	TRBD2	TGTGCCAGCAGCCCGGGACTAGCGGGCCCGACGAACACCGGGGAGCTGTTTTTT	CASSPGLAGPTNTGELFF
TRBV18	.	TRBJ2-2	.	TGTGCCAGCTCTACCACTCAGGGAGGTGTGAATGCCGGGGAGCTGTTTTTT	CASSTTQGGVNAGELFF
TRBV6-7	.	TRBJ1-4	.	TGTGCCAGCAGTTACTCTAAGGGTAAACTGTTTTTT	CASSYSKGKLFF
TRBV6-6	.	TRBJ1-5	TRBD1	TGTGCCAGTTTCCAGGGGGCGGCTAGTCAGCCCCAGCATTTT	CASFQGAASQPQHF
TRBV20-1	.	TRBJ1-3	.	TGCAGTGCTATACGACGGGACACCATATATTTT	CSAIRRDTIYF
TRBV25-1	.	TRBJ1-2	.	TGTGCCAGCAGTGAATTATCAGGGTCTGGCTACACCTTC	CASSELSGSGYTF
TRBV2	.	TRBJ2-7	.	TGTGCCAGCAGTGAGTACCGCTCCTACGAGCAGTACTTC	CASSEYRSYEQYF
TRBV5-1	many	TRBJ2-6	.	TGCGCCAGCAGCTTGACTTTTGATCCGTCTGGGGCCAACGTCCTGACTTTC	CASSLTFDPSGANVLTF
TRBV5-4	.	TRBJ1-2	TRBD1	TGTGCCAGCAGGTCTGGGACAGCTGCCAATAACTATGGCTACACCTTC	CASRSGTAANNYGYTF
TRBV5-1	.	TRBJ1-3	.	TGCGCCAGCAGCTTCGACTACTCTGGAAACACCATATATTTT	CASSFDYSGNTIYF
TRBV7-9	.	TRBJ1-3	.	TGTGCCAGCAGCTCCCGACAGGCGGGAAACACCATATATTTT	CASSSRQAGNTIYF
TRBV5-4	.	TRBJ2-2	TRBD2	TGTGCCAGCAGCTCGGGGACTAGAGGGACCGGGGAGCTGTTTTTT	CASSSGTRGTGELFF
TRBV2	.	TRBJ2-5	TRBD2	TGTGCCAGCAGTGAAGGACTAGCGGGACCGGGGAGGGAGACCCAGTACTTC	CASSEGLAGPGRETQYF
TRBV5-6	.	TRBJ2-4	.	TGTGCCAGCAGCTTTGCCGACAGGGAGGGAAACATTCAGTACTTC	CASSFADREGNIQYF
TRBV19	.	TRBJ2-7	.	TGTGCCAGTAGCCCGCGGTGGGGGAGTACCTACGAGCAGTACTTC	CASSPRWGSTYEQYF
TRBV10-3	many	TRBJ1-1	.	TGTGCCATCAGTGCACAGGGCCTTAACACTGAAGCTTTCTTT	CAISAQGLNTEAFF
TRBV10-3	few	TRBJ1-5	TRBD1	TGTGCCATCACAGGGGACAGGGTGGTAAATCAGCCCCAGCATTTT	CAITGDRVVNQPQHF
TRBV10-3	.	TRBJ2-7	.	TGTGCCATCAGCCCCGGGACCGCTACCTACGAGCAGTACTTC	CAISPGTATYEQYF
TRBV7-2	.	TRBJ2-1	TRBD1	TGTGCCAGCAGCCCCGACAGGGGGGGTCACAATGAGCAGTTCTTC	CASSPDRGGHNEQFF
TRBV6-1	.	TRBJ1-2	.	TGTGCCAGCAGTGAAAATTGGGGTTGGGGCTACACCTTC	CASSENWGWGYTF
TRBV28	.	TRBJ1-4	.	TGTGCCAGCAGTTTTACCGGGGGAGGCAATGAAAAACTGTTTTTT	CASSFTGGGNEKLFF
TRBV5-1	.	TRBJ2-7	TRBD1	TGCGCCAGCAGCTTGGGCTTGGACAGGTCAATATACGAGCAGTACTTC	CASSLGLDRSIYEQYF
TRBV25-1	.	TRBJ1-2	.	TGTGCCAGCAGTGGTGACAACTATGGCTACACCTTC	CASSGDNYGYTF
TRBV6-1	.	TRBJ2-1	TRBD2	TGTGCCAGCTGGCTGGGACTAGCGCGGCATGAGCAGTTCTTC	CASWLGLARHEQFF
TRBV5-6	few	TRBJ1-1	.	TGTGCCAGCAGCTTGTTTCAGAACACTGAAGCTTTCTTT	CASSLFQNTEAFF
TRBV7-9	once	TRBJ2-7	.	TGTGCCAGCAGCTTAGTGCAGGGAGAAGAGCAGTACTTC	CASSLVQGEEQYF